This note documents a single T cell receptor beta chain sequence. Some clones are missing from TCRdb's copy, which holds only in-frame ones; the method was immunoSEQ multiplex PCR. The table records 120,000 or so clones, 75% to 95% of them present only once. The sample comes from a study of control samples from healthy donors and cancer patients. The germline CDR1 and CDR2 sequences are SNHLY and FYNNEI. V was clipped by 6 bases and J by 2 bases, with 11 bases between them. The CDR3 consists of 13 residues. The chain employs TRBV2 and TRBJ2-7; maybe TRBD1 (5 bases). The TCR was taken from a man younger than 35 in good health. Material for sequencing was blood. The CDR3 nucleotides are TGTGCCAGCAGCGATGACAGACCCTACGAGCAGTACGTC. This gives the protein CASSDDRPYEQYV.